The next 23 T cell receptor beta chains were all read from a single sample in a study of vaccination effects on CD4 cells after COVID-19. Culture proceeded for under twelve days, and CD4+ T cells were then isolated. Data came from immunoSEQ multiplex PCR; TCRdb stores just in-frame clones and leaves some out. Seen here are under 40,000 clones, about four fifths observed once, and the top ten hold roughly 3%. Their antigens remain unidentified. Sequenced here: CD4+ T cells from PBMCs cultured without peptide, sampled before COVID-19 vaccination. The receptors were gathered from a human donor who received a COVID-19 vaccine.

The rearrangement joins TRBV19 to TRBJ2-3; TRBD2 aligns across 7 bases. V shed 6 bases and J 1 base; nucleotides not matched to a gene: 10. In germline, CDR1 is LNHDA, CDR2 SQIVND (reference sequence). The CDR3 length is 16 residues. The CDR3 protein is CASSPPLGGGTDTQYF. CDR3 sequence (DNA): TGTGCCAGTAGCCCTCCTTTGGGGGGGGGCACAGATACGCAGTATTTT.

The chain carries TRBV5-1 and TRBJ2-2; TRBD2 is a possible D gene (6 bases). Germline-derived CDR1 and CDR2 are SGHRS and YFSETQ. Trimming removed 4 bases at V and 7 bases at J, with 11 bases between. The CDR3 runs to 13 residues. The DNA for the CDR3 is TGCGCCAGCAGCCGGGTGGGACTCGGGGAGCTGTTTTTT. Translated: CASSRVGLGELFF.

This clone was seen a handful of times. J is TRBJ1-2 and V is TRBV5-6; 12 bases map to TRBD1. The germline CDR1 and CDR2 sequences are SGHDT and YYEEEE. V lost 1 base and J lost 9; bases outside the gene matches: 4. This CDR3 has 14 residues. Written as DNA, the CDR3 is TGTGCCAGCAGCTTGAAGGGACAGGGGGCTCGCTACACCTTC. Its protein is CASSLKGQGARYTF.

The chain carries TRBV5-6 and TRBJ2-3, with TRBD1 as a possible D gene (6 bases). There are 14 residues in the CDR3. CDR1 SGHDT and CDR2 YYEEEE come from the germline V gene. V lost 0 bases to trimming and J lost 5 bases, with 10 bases between them. CDR3 DNA sequence: TGTGCCAGCAGCTTGGACAGGGTGGTAGATACGCAGTATTTT. It encodes CASSLDRVVDTQYF.

The gene calls are TRBV18 and TRBJ2-1; D not certain. Per the germline V gene, CDR1 is KGHSH and CDR2 is LQKENI. The CDR3 sequence is 14 residues long. Between the trimmed V and J ends, which lost 2 bases and 5 bases, there was a span of 10 bases. The CDR3 loop reads CASSPELKNNEQFF. The CDR3 nucleotides are TGTGCCAGCTCACCAGAGTTAAAAAACAATGAGCAGTTCTTC. Complete variable domain (other parts from reference TRBV18 and TRBJ2-1): NAGVMQNPRHLVRRRGQEARLRCSPMKGHSHVYWYRQLPEEGLKFMVYLQKENIIDESGMPKERFSAEFPKEGPSILRIQQVVRGDSAAYFCASSPELKNNEQFFGPGTRLTVL.

This chain connects TRBV18 to TRBJ2-5; D is unclear. Between the trimmed V and J ends, which lost 6 bases and 0 bases, there was a span of 5 bases. The CDR3 has 12 residues. The germline gives CDR1 KGHSH, CDR2 LQKENI. The CDR3 sequence: CASSPYQETQYF. The CDR3 coding sequence is TGTGCCAGCTCCCCGTACCAAGAGACCCAGTACTTC.

This sequence joins TRBV16 and TRBJ2-1, with D possibly being TRBD1 (6 bases). CDR3 length: 15 residues. Germline loops: CDR1 KGHSY, CDR2 FQNENV. V was pared by 1 base and J by 6 bases, with 13 bases between. For the CDR3, the DNA is TGTGCCAGCAGCCAATGGTCAGGGGTCGGCAATGAGCAGTTCTTC. The encoded protein is CASSQWSGVGNEQFF.

The chain joins TRBV5-1 to TRBJ1-4; D is ambiguous. The CDR3 is 14 amino acids. Trimming stripped 4 bases from V and 0 bases from J, with 7 bases between. From germline, CDR1 is SGHRS and CDR2 YFSETQ. The CDR3 DNA reads as TGCGCCAGCAGCCCCACCTCAACTAATGAAAAACTGTTTTTT. As protein: CASSPTSTNEKLFF.

In its sample, this clone was seen once. V usage is TRBV28 and J usage is TRBJ1-1; 8 nucleotides line up with TRBD1. The CDR3 spans 16 residues. The ends lost 7 bases at V and 1 base at J; junction bases unmatched: 11. Germline CDR1 MDHEN, CDR2 SYDVKM. CDR3 DNA sequence: TGTGCCAGCATTTCAGGGGGCGCGGGGAAGAACACTGAAGCTTTCTTT. Translation gives CASISGGAGKNTEAFF.

The J gene is TRBJ2-2, the V gene TRBV6-5; no firm D call. Trimming shortened V by 7 bases and J by 4 bases, and 10 bases separated the two germline ends. The CDR3 has 13 amino acids. The V gene's germline CDR1 is MNHEY and CDR2 SVGAGI. CDR3 bases: TGTGCCAGCATATCTCCCCTCACCGGGGAGCTGTTTTTT. It encodes CASISPLTGELFF.

This clone was counted only a few times. V is TRBV5-4 and J is TRBJ1-6; D unclear. The V end lost 1 base, the J end lost 6 bases, and 5 bases lay between the germline ends. Germline V gene lookup returns CDR1 SGHNT and CDR2 YYREEE (reference sequence). The CDR3 has 13 residues. The CDR3 DNA reads TGTGCCAGCAGCTTGAGAGGTAATTCACCCCTCCACTTT. Amino acid sequence: CASSLRGNSPLHF.

The chain is built from TRBV18 and TRBJ2-3; no definite D call. Germline assignment: CDR1 KGHSH and CDR2 LQKENI. V was shortened by 1 base and J by 0 bases, with 8 bases between the two germline ends. The CDR3 loop spans 15 amino acids. CDR3 DNA sequence: TGTGCCAGCTCACCACTAGGGTGGAGCACAGATACGCAGTATTTT. Its translation is CASSPLGWSTDTQYF.

The chain joins TRBV5-1 to TRBJ2-6; 7 nucleotides agree with TRBD1. The CDR3 sequence is 17 residues long. Germline V CDR1 and CDR2: SGHRS, YFSETQ. V was pared by 0 bases and J by 3 bases, with 6 bases of the junction left unmatched. CDR3 DNA sequence: TGCGCCAGCAGCTTGGGGCAGGGGGTTGTTGGGGCCAACGTCCTGACTTTC. It is translated as CASSLGQGVVGANVLTF.

V and J are TRBV7-3 and TRBJ1-1, with a weak D call TRBD1 (6 bases). The germline gives CDR1 SGHTA, CDR2 FQGTGA. The V end was cut by 5 bases, the J end by 1 base, with 14 bases between. CDR3 size: 15 residues. The CDR3 bases are TGTGCCAGCAGCCACGACCCACAGGGGAACACTGAAGCTTTCTTT. It yields the protein CASSHDPQGNTEAFF.

V is TRBV10-3 and J is TRBJ2-1; D uncertain. The CDR3 has 14 residues. CDR1 is ENHRY and CDR2 is SYGVKD in the germline V gene. Trimming took off 0 bases at V and 5 bases at J, with 8 bases between the two ends. The CDR3 is CAISESPSNNEQFF. In nucleotides, the CDR3 is TGTGCCATCAGTGAGTCACCTAGTAACAATGAGCAGTTCTTC.

The rearrangement joins TRBV19 to TRBJ2-6, with D maybe TRBD1 (5 bases). V lost 5 bases, J lost 3 bases, and 11 bases lay in between. CDR3 length: 15 amino acids. The germline gives CDR1 LNHDA, CDR2 SQIVND (reference sequence). The DNA for the CDR3 is TGTGCCAGTAGTTCCCAGGGTGATGGGGCCAACGTCCTGACTTTC. This translates into CASSSQGDGANVLTF.

The genes are TRBV7-8 and TRBJ2-5, with 10 positions matching TRBD1. The CDR3 sequence is 16 residues long. With V trimmed by 4 bases and J by 3 bases, 8 bases remained unmatched. CDR1 and CDR2 (germline): SGHVS, FQNEAQ. In DNA form, the CDR3 reads TGTGCCAGCAGCTACCTAGGACAGGGGGGGAAAGAGACCCAGTACTTC. Translating gives CASSYLGQGGKETQYF.

The chain links TRBV18 to TRBJ2-3, with no clear D. Germline loops: CDR1 KGHSH, CDR2 LQKENI. V shed 3 bases and J shed 4 bases, with 14 bases lying between them. The CDR3 consists of 15 residues. The DNA for the CDR3 is TGTGCCAGCTCACCGGTCGTCCAGGCCCCAGATACGCAGTATTTT. Translation: CASSPVVQAPDTQYF.

The V gene is TRBV28, the J gene TRBJ1-3, with TRBD1 identical over 8 bases. The CDR3 extends over 17 amino acids. V trimming: 5 bases; J trimming: 0 bases; junction bases outside the gene matches: 9. Germline CDR1 MDHEN, CDR2 SYDVKM. In DNA form, the CDR3 reads TGTGCCAGCAGTCCCACCGGACAGGGAAACTCTGGAAACACCATATATTTT. It is translated as CASSPTGQGNSGNTIYF.

The chain uses TRBV7-3 and TRBJ1-2; unclear D gene. V lost 4 bases, J lost 8 bases, and 14 bases lay in between. This CDR3 region has 13 residues. CDR1 is SGHTA, CDR2 FQGTGA, per germline. The CDR3 region is CASSSRGVEGYTF. Here the CDR3 DNA reads TGTGCCAGCAGCTCCCGGGGAGTGGAAGGCTACACCTTC. Looking up the rest from reference TRBV7-3 and TRBJ1-2 gives the full variable domain: GAGVSQTPSNKVTEKGKYVELRCDPISGHTALYWYRQSLGQGPEFLIYFQGTGAADDSGLPNDRFFAVRPEGSVSTLKIQRTERGDSAVYLCASSSRGVEGYTFGSGTRLTVV.

V usage is TRBV19 and J usage is TRBJ1-5, with 7 positions matching TRBD1. This CDR3 is built from 16 residues. Germline CDR1 LNHDA, CDR2 SQIVND (reference sequence). Trimming cost V 4 bases and J 6 bases; bases outside gene matches: 12. This CDR3 is CASSTLHRGGGQPQHF. In DNA form, the CDR3 reads TGTGCCAGTAGTACGCTGCACAGGGGAGGGGGTCAGCCCCAGCATTTT.

The count of this clone is one. The chain carries TRBV18 and TRBJ2-7, with TRBD1 as a possible D gene (5 bases). CDR1 is KGHSH and CDR2 is LQKENI in the germline V gene. The CDR3 extends over 13 amino acids. V was pared by 3 bases and J by 6 bases, with 12 bases between. Here the CDR3 DNA reads TGTGCCAGCTCACCCCAGGGTTTCCCCGAGCAGTACGTC. Translated, it gives CASSPQGFPEQYV.

This clone came up a few times. The rearrangement uses TRBV30 and TRBJ1-2; D gene uncertain. The CDR3 extends over 11 amino acids. CDR1 is GTSNPN, CDR2 SVGIG, per germline (reference sequence). V dropped 4 bases and J dropped 8 bases, with 11 bases sitting between them. CDR3 coding DNA: TGTGCCTGGACACGAGCGGCCGGCTACACCTTC. As protein: CAWTRAAGYTF.